This note documents a single T cell receptor beta chain sequence. Other DNA sequences in the same sample also yield this CDR3. This entry is derived from a study of blood T cell repertoires in COVID-19. Method: immunoSEQ multiplex PCR; TCRdb's copy keeps in-frame clones and lacks some. The sample lists 210,000 or so clones; 70% to 85% were seen once. The CDR3 has 13 amino acids. The germline V gene has CDR1 LGHDT and CDR2 YNNKEL (reference sequence). The germline V and J ends were trimmed by 3 bases and 4 bases, with 9 bases remaining between them. This chain connects TRBV3-1 (or the pseudogene TRBV3-2) to TRBJ1-1; no clear D. The specimen was peripheral blood. The receptor's source is a woman older than 75 with COVID-19, enrolled during active disease. The chain's CDR3 is CASSQRGGTEAFF. CDR3 nucleotides: TGTGCCAGCAGCCAGCGGGGTGGCACTGAAGCTTTCTTT.